This T cell receptor (beta chain) was identified in a study of CD8 T cells in ankylosing spondylitis. The study, taken as a whole, reports: Clones linked to disease, bearing a CD8+ phenotype, were relatively rare in peripheral blood. Within matched ankylosing spondylitis synovial fluid, disease-linked clones were reportedly significantly enriched. Several highly homologous variants formed a TCR beta motif that appeared characteristic of ankylosing spondylitis blood.

After removal of 6 bases from V and 5 bases from J, the junction contained 3 bases not matched to a gene. Germline CDR1 ENHRY, CDR2 SYGVKD. The CDR3 has 15 residues. Quantitative 5'-RACE with molecular barcodes generated TCR beta libraries. A single record per CDR3 protein comes from TCRdb applying MiXCR to the 5' RACE reads. The table records some 450,000 distinct CDR3 sequences, 15% to 20% of them present only once. Turning to this clonotype: What it binds is unknown.

Sequenced sample: blood, either unsorted or a sorted T cell fraction (not recorded which). This TCR was recovered from a male donor with ankylosing spondylitis. The chain recombines TRBV10-3 with TRBJ2-1, with 14 positions matching TRBD2. CDR3 region: CAIRATSGRDNEQFF. The CDR3 DNA reads as TGTGCCATCAGAGCGACTAGCGGGAGGGACAATGAGCAGTTCTTC.